This is a list of T cell receptor beta chains from one sample in a study of cytomegalovirus exposure and HLA in healthy donors. Only in-frame clones appear in the TCRdb table, and some are missing; sequencing was by immunoSEQ multiplex PCR. The table shows approximately 120,000 clones, with around 73% occurring only once. What was sequenced was PBMCs. The receptors come from a man aged 50-60 years in good health and CMV-seronegative. CDR3s include the opening cysteine and the closing phenylalanine or tryptophan. A D gene is named only where the DNA matches it firmly. Rows give clone size only sometimes, using once, few, many, or a class for an expanded clone.

CDR3 DNA: TGTGCCAGCTCACCTAGACCGGGAAACCAAGAGACCCAGTACTTC; CDR3 protein: CASSPRPGNQETQYF; clone size: .; D gene: .; V gene: TRBV18; J gene: TRBJ2-5
CDR3 DNA: TGTGCCAGCAGCAGGGGGCTAGCGGGAGTTAACGAGACCCAGTACTTC; CDR3 protein: CASSRGLAGVNETQYF; clone size: .; D gene: TRBD2; V gene: TRBV5-5; J gene: TRBJ2-5
CDR3 DNA: TGTGCCAGCGGTCAGGGGGCGCAAAGCTATGGCTACACCTTC; CDR3 protein: CASGQGAQSYGYTF; clone size: .; D gene: TRBD1; V gene: TRBV7-6; J gene: TRBJ1-2
CDR3 DNA: TGTGCCAGCAGCCGCCAGGACAGGGAGGTCTCCTACGAGCAGTACTTC; CDR3 protein: CASSRQDREVSYEQYF; clone size: .; D gene: TRBD1; V gene: TRBV7-3; J gene: TRBJ2-7
CDR3 DNA: TGCGCCAGCCAGTTTGGTATACGAGGCGGCACAGATACGCAGTATTTT; CDR3 protein: CASQFGIRGGTDTQYF; clone size: .; D gene: .; V gene: TRBV5-1; J gene: TRBJ2-3
CDR3 DNA: TGTGCCAGCGGTGGGCTCCCACACGATACGCAGTATTTT; CDR3 protein: CASGGLPHDTQYF; clone size: .; D gene: .; V gene: TRBV9; J gene: TRBJ2-3
CDR3 DNA: TGTGCCAGCAGTTTCCCCAGGGGGCGACCTAACACCGGGGAGCTGTTTTTT; CDR3 protein: CASSFPRGRPNTGELFF; clone size: .; D gene: TRBD1; V gene: TRBV28; J gene: TRBJ2-2
CDR3 DNA: TGTGCCAGCAGTTTATCCGGGATGGGCACTGAAGCTTTCTTT; CDR3 protein: CASSLSGMGTEAFF; clone size: .; D gene: .; V gene: TRBV28; J gene: TRBJ1-1
CDR3 DNA: TGTGCCAGCATCCCCCCGGGACTCCGCTACGAGCAGTACTTC; CDR3 protein: CASIPPGLRYEQYF; clone size: .; D gene: .; V gene: TRBV2; J gene: TRBJ2-7
CDR3 DNA: TGCGCCAGCAGCCAAGATACAGGGGGCGACGGTAATGAAAAACTGTTTTTT; CDR3 protein: CASSQDTGGDGNEKLFF; clone size: .; D gene: TRBD1; V gene: TRBV4-3; J gene: TRBJ1-4
CDR3 DNA: TGTGCCATCAGTGAGTCCACCAGAACTGGCTACACCTTC; CDR3 protein: CAISESTRTGYTF; clone size: once; D gene: .; V gene: TRBV10-3; J gene: TRBJ1-2
CDR3 DNA: TGTGCCAGCAGCTTGAGGTCTAGCGGGAGGTGGGATGAGCAGTTCTTC; CDR3 protein: CASSLRSSGRWDEQFF; clone size: .; D gene: TRBD2; V gene: TRBV5-4; J gene: TRBJ2-1
CDR3 DNA: TGTGCCAGCAGAGAACAGGTGAACACTGAAGCTTTCTTT; CDR3 protein: CASREQVNTEAFF; clone size: .; D gene: .; V gene: TRBV7-3; J gene: TRBJ1-1
CDR3 DNA: TGTGCCTGGACCGGACAGGGGAGGGACGAGCAGTACTTC; CDR3 protein: CAWTGQGRDEQYF; clone size: .; D gene: TRBD1; V gene: TRBV30; J gene: TRBJ2-7
CDR3 DNA: TGTGCCAGCAGTGAAGCCAAGGGCCTAGCGGGAGTAGGGGGCGATACGCAGTATTTT; CDR3 protein: CASSEAKGLAGVGGDTQYF; clone size: .; D gene: TRBD2; V gene: TRBV2; J gene: TRBJ2-3
CDR3 DNA: TGTGCCAACAGGGAAAGCGGGACAGATACGCAGTATTTT; CDR3 protein: CANRESGTDTQYF; clone size: few; D gene: .; V gene: TRBV2; J gene: TRBJ2-3
CDR3 DNA: TGTGCCAGCAGCGAGGACAGGGTTCTACAAGAGACCCAGTACTTC; CDR3 protein: CASSEDRVLQETQYF; clone size: .; D gene: TRBD1; V gene: TRBV2; J gene: TRBJ2-5
CDR3 DNA: TGTGCCAGCAGTTCCAACAGGGTTGCCACCGGGGAGCTGTTTTTT; CDR3 protein: CASSSNRVATGELFF; clone size: .; D gene: .; V gene: TRBV28; J gene: TRBJ2-2
CDR3 DNA: TGTGCCAGCAGAAGGGGCTCTGGAAACACCATATATTTT; CDR3 protein: CASRRGSGNTIYF; clone size: .; D gene: .; V gene: TRBV27; J gene: TRBJ1-3
CDR3 DNA: TGTGCCAGCAATACCGACAGGGGTTTCAATCAGCCCCAGCATTTT; CDR3 protein: CASNTDRGFNQPQHF; clone size: .; D gene: TRBD1; V gene: TRBV28; J gene: TRBJ1-5
CDR3 DNA: TGTGCCAGCAGTTTAGAAAAGCGGTTCAATGAGCAGTTCTTC; CDR3 protein: CASSLEKRFNEQFF; clone size: .; D gene: .; V gene: TRBV28; J gene: TRBJ2-1
CDR3 DNA: TGTGCCAGCAGTTCCCGTCGCGCAAGCGGCACAGATACGCAGTATTTT; CDR3 protein: CASSSRRASGTDTQYF; clone size: few; D gene: .; V gene: TRBV28; J gene: TRBJ2-3
CDR3 DNA: TGTGCCAGCAGCTCAGGGACAGGTTACGAGCAGTACTTC; CDR3 protein: CASSSGTGYEQYF; clone size: .; D gene: TRBD1; V gene: TRBV11-3; J gene: TRBJ2-7
CDR3 DNA: TGTGCCAGTAGTCACACAGATACGCAGTATTTT; CDR3 protein: CASSHTDTQYF; clone size: medium-sized; D gene: .; V gene: TRBV19; J gene: TRBJ2-3
CDR3 DNA: TGTGCCAGCACAGGGGACGGTAGCACAGATACGCAGTATTTT; CDR3 protein: CASTGDGSTDTQYF; clone size: .; D gene: .; V gene: TRBV25-1; J gene: TRBJ2-3
CDR3 DNA: TGTGCCAGCAGTTCCTCTCAGGGCTCCACAGGTCAGCCCCAGCATTTT; CDR3 protein: CASSSSQGSTGQPQHF; clone size: .; D gene: .; V gene: TRBV28; J gene: TRBJ1-5